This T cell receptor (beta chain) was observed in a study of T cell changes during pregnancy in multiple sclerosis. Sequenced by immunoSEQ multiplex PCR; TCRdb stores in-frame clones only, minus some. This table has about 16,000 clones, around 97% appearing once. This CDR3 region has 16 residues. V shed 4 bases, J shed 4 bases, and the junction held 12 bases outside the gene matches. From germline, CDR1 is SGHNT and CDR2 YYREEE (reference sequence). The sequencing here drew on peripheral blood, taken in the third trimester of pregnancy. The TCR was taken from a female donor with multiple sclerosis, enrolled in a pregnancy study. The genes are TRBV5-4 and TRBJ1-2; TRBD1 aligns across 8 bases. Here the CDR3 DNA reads TGTGCCAGCAGCCCAGGGGGCGTTACGGTCTTCTATGGCTACACCTTC. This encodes CASSPGGVTVFYGYTF.